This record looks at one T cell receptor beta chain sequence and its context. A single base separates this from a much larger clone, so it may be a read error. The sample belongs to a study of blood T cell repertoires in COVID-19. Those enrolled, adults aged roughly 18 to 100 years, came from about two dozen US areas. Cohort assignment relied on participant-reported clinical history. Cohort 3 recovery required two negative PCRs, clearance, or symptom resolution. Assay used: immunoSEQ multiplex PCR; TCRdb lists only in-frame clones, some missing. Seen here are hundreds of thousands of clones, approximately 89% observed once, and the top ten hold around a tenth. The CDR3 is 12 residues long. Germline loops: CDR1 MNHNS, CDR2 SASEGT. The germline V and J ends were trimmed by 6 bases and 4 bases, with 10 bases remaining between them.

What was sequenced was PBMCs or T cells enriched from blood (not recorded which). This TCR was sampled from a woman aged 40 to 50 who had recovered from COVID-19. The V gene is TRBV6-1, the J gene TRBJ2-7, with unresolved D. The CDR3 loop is CASSPQFYEQYF. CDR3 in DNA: TGTGCCAGCAGCCCCCAGTTTTACGAGCAGTACTTC.